This T cell receptor (beta chain) was observed in a study of PD-L1 blockade in urothelial cancer. Overall study context: Prior exposure to chemotherapy in patients amounted to 0 to 3 regimens received. Blood-derived samples held a median approximately 140,000 T cells. Blood analyses occurred 3 weeks (second dose) and 6 weeks post treatment start.

Per the germline V gene, CDR1 is SGHNT and CDR2 is YYREEE (reference sequence). The CDR3 has 15 amino acids. With 0 bases removed from V and 2 bases from J, the gap between germline ends came to 11 bases. Here immunoSEQ multiplex PCR was the method, and the copy in TCRdb shows in-frame clones only, minus some. The table lists 38,000 or so clones, 80% to 90% of them singletons. Specified time point: peripheral blood 6 weeks after treatment start. Patients yielded 1 to 8 samples each, pretreatment and on-treatment. The sequence derives from a man aged 65-85 years with urothelial cancer. The sequencing here drew on PBMCs, taken around atezolizumab (anti-PD-L1) treatment. The chain uses TRBV5-4 and TRBJ1-1; D uncertain. The CDR3 loop is CASSLVGQANTEAFF. CDR3 nucleotides: TGTGCCAGCAGCTTGGTAGGTCAGGCTAACACTGAAGCTTTCTTT.